This T cell receptor beta chain is from a study of blood T cell repertoires in COVID-19. Clones were read by immunoSEQ multiplex PCR, and TCRdb kept only the in-frame ones, dropping some. Found here are tens of thousands of clones, approximately 85% of them singletons; the top ten hold about 12%. The sequence derives from a human donor in a cohort sampled during active COVID-19. Sequencing was carried out using peripheral blood.

CDR3 region: CASSLLGRGSNQPQHF. The DNA of the CDR3 is TGTGCCAGCAGTTTATTGGGCAGAGGGTCCAATCAGCCCCAGCATTTT. The V and J genes are TRBV28 and TRBJ1-5; unclear D gene. The CDR3 is 16 residues long. Germline CDR1 MDHEN, CDR2 SYDVKM. Between the trimmed V and J ends, which lost 1 base and 3 bases, there was a span of 13 bases.